Listed below are T cell receptor beta chains from one sample, sequenced in a study of shared clonotypes between healthy human individuals. Produced via immunoSEQ multiplex PCR; TCRdb's table is partial and in-frame only. The sample has about 1.1 million clones; roughly 80% are singletons. Input material: memory CD4+ T cells from PBMCs. Receptors were obtained from a man younger than 35 in good health. Some clones in this sample may be carry-over from other donors' samples. Both conserved end residues are part of each CDR3. D genes are given only for firm matches. Clone sizes are given selectively: once, few, many, or a class where the clone is expanded.

CDR3	DNA	D	V	J	size
CASNRYRESNGYTF	TGTGCCAGCAATAGGTACAGGGAGAGCAATGGCTACACCTTC	NA	TRBV28	TRBJ1-2	NA
CASSLALGEAFF	TGTGCCAGCAGCTTAGCGCTGGGTGAAGCTTTCTTT	NA	TRBV7-8	TRBJ1-1	NA
CASSPEGGGRGYTF	TGTGCCAGCTCACCAGAGGGAGGGGGCCGAGGCTACACCTTC	TRBD1	TRBV18	TRBJ1-2	NA
CASSYPAGSFSYEQYF	TGTGCCAGCAGTTACCCCGCCGGGTCCTTTTCCTACGAGCAGTACTTC	NA	TRBV6-5	TRBJ2-7	NA
CASSPGDRYYGYTF	TGTGCCAGCAGTCCGGGGGACAGGTACTATGGCTACACCTTC	TRBD1	TRBV28	TRBJ1-2	few
CASSGDRAGNTIYF	TGTGCCAGCAGTGGTGACAGGGCTGGAAACACCATATATTTT	TRBD1	TRBV28	TRBJ1-3	NA
CASSEQGSNYGYTF	TGTGCCAGCAGTGAACAGGGGTCCAACTATGGCTACACCTTC	NA	TRBV6-1	TRBJ1-2	NA
CASSQVKVETQYF	TGCGCCAGCAGTCAGGTCAAGGTCGAGACCCAGTACTTC	NA	TRBV23-1	TRBJ2-5	NA
CASSGQGLQATNEKLFF	TGTGCCAGCAGCGGACAGGGACTTCAGGCAACTAATGAAAAACTGTTTTTT	TRBD1	TRBV9	TRBJ1-4	NA
CASSAGTGFQPQHF	TGTGCCAGCAGTGCAGGGACAGGGTTTCAGCCCCAGCATTTT	TRBD1	TRBV25-1	TRBJ1-5	many
CASSRGSYSNQPQHF	TGTGCCAGCAGTCGGGGGTCCTATAGCAATCAGCCCCAGCATTTT	NA	TRBV27	TRBJ1-5	NA
CSAKKPDTQYF	TGCAGTGCCAAGAAGCCGGATACGCAGTATTTT	NA	TRBV20-1	TRBJ2-3	NA
CASSFPGAPGQGDNEQFF	TGTGCCAGCAGCTTCCCCGGGGCCCCGGGACAGGGGGACAATGAGCAGTTCTTC	TRBD1	TRBV11-2	TRBJ2-1	few
CASRPGTRGEKLFF	TGCGCCAGTCGCCCCGGGACCCGGGGTGAAAAACTGTTTTTT	NA	TRBV5-1	TRBJ1-4	few
CAWSFSGSVSEQYF	TGTGCCTGGAGTTTCAGCGGGAGTGTTTCCGAGCAGTACTTC	TRBD2	TRBV30	TRBJ2-7	NA
CATSRDRLEYSNQPQHF	TGTGCCACCAGCAGAGATCGGCTCGAGTATAGCAATCAGCCCCAGCATTTT	NA	TRBV15	TRBJ1-5	NA
CASTLRYEQYF	TGTGCCAGCACCTTGAGGTACGAGCAGTACTTC	NA	TRBV21-1	TRBJ2-7	NA
CASSEYLLIGANYGYTF	TGTGCCAGCAGTGAATATCTACTTATCGGAGCTAACTATGGCTACACCTTC	NA	TRBV6-1	TRBJ1-2	NA
CASSEDRGQISPLHF	TGTGCCAGCAGTGAAGACAGGGGGCAGATTTCACCCCTCCACTTT	TRBD1	TRBV2	TRBJ1-6	NA
CASTPVTGIYGYTF	TGTGCCAGCACCCCTGTGACAGGGATCTATGGCTACACCTTC	TRBD1	TRBV2	TRBJ1-2	NA
CASSLGDSGNTIYF	TGCGCCAGCAGCTTGGGGGACTCTGGAAACACCATATATTTT	NA	TRBV5-1	TRBJ1-3	NA
CASRITSGHEQFF	TGTGCCAGCAGGATCACTAGTGGCCATGAGCAGTTCTTC	NA	TRBV5-6	TRBJ2-1	NA
CAWSARLIQTNEKLFF	TGTGCCTGGAGTGCACGGTTAATTCAAACTAATGAAAAACTGTTTTTT	NA	TRBV30	TRBJ1-4	few
CASSEFTSGANVLTF	TGTGCCAGCAGTGAGTTTACCTCTGGGGCCAACGTCCTGACTTTC	NA	TRBV25-1	TRBJ2-6	NA
CASSLEPGPGELFF	TGCGCCAGCAGCTTGGAACCGGGACCCGGGGAGCTGTTTTTT	NA	TRBV5-1	TRBJ2-2	NA
CAWSAEAFRDVQFF	TGTGCCTGGAGTGCCGAGGCCTTCCGGGACGTGCAGTTCTTC	NA	TRBV30	TRBJ2-1	NA
CASSPPSTGRAGTEAFF	TGTGCCAGCTCACCACCATCGACAGGGCGGGCGGGCACTGAAGCTTTCTTT	TRBD1	TRBV18	TRBJ1-1	NA
CAISESWSSGRAGLVEQYF	TGTGCCATCAGTGAGTCGTGGTCTAGCGGGAGGGCCGGGTTAGTCGAGCAGTACTTC	TRBD2	TRBV10-3	TRBJ2-7	NA
CATKTGGNSGNTIYF	TGTGCCACTAAGACAGGGGGCAACTCTGGAAACACCATATATTTT	TRBD1	TRBV28	TRBJ1-3	once
CASRPTTSTTSTDTQYF	TGTGCCAGCAGACCAACGACTAGCACCACTAGCACAGATACGCAGTATTTT	TRBD2	TRBV2	TRBJ2-3	NA
CASSLTADNEKLFF	TGTGCCAGCAGCTTAACGGCTGATAATGAAAAACTGTTTTTT	NA	TRBV7-9	TRBJ1-4	few
CASSGRGDDTQYF	TGTGCCAGCAGCGGTCGCGGTGACGATACGCAGTATTTT	NA	TRBV9	TRBJ2-3	NA
CASSSGTEGDTQYF	TGTGCCAGCAGCTCTGGGACAGAGGGGGATACGCAGTATTTT	TRBD1	TRBV7-9	TRBJ2-3	many